The rows below give T cell receptor beta chains drawn from one sample of a study of Graves' ophthalmopathy and Graves' hyperthyroidism. TCRdb passed the multiplex PCR reads through MiXCR, listing each CDR3 protein once. The sample has around 1.1 million distinct CDR3 sequences, less than 45% seen once. Sequenced input: peripheral blood or thyroid tissue (not recorded which). These TCRs come from an adult man with Graves' hyperthyroidism. CDR3s include the opening cysteine and the closing phenylalanine or tryptophan. The D gene is left open where the match is weak. Size tells how often a clone was seen (once, few, many) or the class of an expanded clone, and some rows leave it out.

few | - | TRBJ2-7 | TRBV20-1 | TGCAGTGCTAGAGATAGTGGGGCGGCCTCGGGGTTCCACGAGCAGTACTTC | CSARDSGAASGFHEQYF
once | TRBD1 | TRBJ2-1 | TRBV25-1 | TGTGCCAGCAGTGAATTAGGGGACAGGGGGTTAAATGAGCAGTTCTTC | CASSELGDRGLNEQFF
- | TRBD1 | TRBJ1-1 | TRBV10-2 | TGCGCCAGCAGTGAACGTGTCAGGGGGCGTTCTGAAGCTTTCTTT | CASSERVRGRSEAFF
many | - | TRBJ1-4 | TRBV5-6 | TGTGCCAGCAGCTTTGGTCCTTCAACCACTACAGGACTGTTTTTT | CASSFGPSTTTGLFF
- | - | TRBJ2-7 | TRBV10-2 | TGCGCCAGCAGTGCCAGTAGCCATTCCTCCGAGCAGTACTTC | CASSASSHSSEQYF
few | - | TRBJ2-3 | TRBV9 | TGTGCCAGCAGCGTAGTAGGGGTGGTCCCAGATACGCAGTATTTT | CASSVVGVVPDTQYF
many | - | TRBJ2-7 | TRBV5-6 | TGTGCCAGCAGCCCCCGGTGGAACGAGCAGTACTTC | CASSPRWNEQYF
- | TRBD1 | TRBJ1-5 | TRBV19 | TGTGCCAGTAGTATTGGGCAGGGGGACGTGGGCAATCAGCCCCAGCATTTT | CASSIGQGDVGNQPQHF
- | - | TRBJ2-5 | TRBV7-2 | TGTGCCAGCAGCTTAAACCCGGAGGTAGAGACCCAGTACTTC | CASSLNPEVETQYF
- | - | TRBJ1-3 | TRBV25-1 | TGTGCCAGCGGACGGAAGTCTGGAAACACCATATATTTT | CASGRKSGNTIYF